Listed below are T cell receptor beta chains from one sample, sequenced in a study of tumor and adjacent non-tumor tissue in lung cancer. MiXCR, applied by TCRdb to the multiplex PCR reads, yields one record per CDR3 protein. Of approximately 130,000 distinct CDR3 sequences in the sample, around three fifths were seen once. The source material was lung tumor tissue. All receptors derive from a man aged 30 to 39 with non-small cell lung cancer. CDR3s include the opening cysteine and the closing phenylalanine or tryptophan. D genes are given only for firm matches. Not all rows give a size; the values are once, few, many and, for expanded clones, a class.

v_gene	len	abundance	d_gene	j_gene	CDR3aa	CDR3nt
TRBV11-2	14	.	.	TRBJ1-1	CASTNGTAVTEAFF	TGTGCCAGCACCAATGGAACGGCGGTAACTGAAGCTTTCTTT
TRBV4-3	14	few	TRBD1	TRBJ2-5	CASSQGTGRETQYF	TGCGCCAGCAGCCAAGGGACAGGAAGAGAGACCCAGTACTTC
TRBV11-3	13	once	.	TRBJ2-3	CVSSLGQVDTQYF	TGTGTCAGCAGCCTGGGGCAGGTAGATACGCAGTATTTT
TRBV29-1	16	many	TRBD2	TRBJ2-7	CSVEASTSGRGHEQYF	TGCAGCGTTGAAGCCTCAACGAGCGGGAGGGGCCACGAGCAGTACTTC
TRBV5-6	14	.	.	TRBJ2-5	CASIPSWIQETQYF	TGTGCCAGCATCCCGAGTTGGATACAAGAGACCCAGTACTTC
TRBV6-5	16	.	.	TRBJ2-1	CASCYVRGARPNEQFF	TGTGCCAGCTGTTATGTCAGGGGGGCCCGCCCGAATGAGCAGTTCTTC
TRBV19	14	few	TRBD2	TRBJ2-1	CATQLAGVYNEQFF	TGTGCCACTCAACTAGCGGGAGTCTACAATGAGCAGTTCTTC
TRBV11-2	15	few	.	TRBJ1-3	CASSRAPGAGNVIYF	TGTGCCAGCAGCCGAGCCCCAGGGGCTGGAAACGTCATATATTTT
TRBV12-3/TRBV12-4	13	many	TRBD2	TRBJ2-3	CASSSGSTDTQYF	TGTGCCAGCTCCAGCGGGAGTACAGATACGCAGTATTTT
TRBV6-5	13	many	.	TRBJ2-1	CASRRGEGGEQFF	TGTGCCAGCCGCCGGGGGGAAGGGGGTGAGCAGTTCTTC
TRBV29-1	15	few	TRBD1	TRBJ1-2	CGVEGLTGQNYGYTF	TGCGGCGTTGAGGGACTGACAGGGCAAAACTATGGCTACACCTTC